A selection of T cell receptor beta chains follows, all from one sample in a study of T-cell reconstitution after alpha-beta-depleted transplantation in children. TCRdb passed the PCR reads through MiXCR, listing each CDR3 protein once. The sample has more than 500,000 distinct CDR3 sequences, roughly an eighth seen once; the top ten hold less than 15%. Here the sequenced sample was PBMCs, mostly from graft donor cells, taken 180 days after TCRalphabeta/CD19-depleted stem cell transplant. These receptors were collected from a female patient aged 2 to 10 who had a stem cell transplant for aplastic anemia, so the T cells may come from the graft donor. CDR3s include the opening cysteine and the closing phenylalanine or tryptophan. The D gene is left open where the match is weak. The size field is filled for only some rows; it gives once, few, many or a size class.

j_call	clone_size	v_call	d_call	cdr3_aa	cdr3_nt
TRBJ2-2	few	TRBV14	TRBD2	CASSHPGLAGRPARELFF	TGTGCCAGCAGCCACCCGGGACTAGCGGGGAGGCCAGCCCGGGAGCTGTTTTTT
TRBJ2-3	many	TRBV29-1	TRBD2	CSVPGTSGRALDTQYF	TGCAGCGTTCCCGGGACTAGCGGGAGGGCCCTAGATACGCAGTATTTT
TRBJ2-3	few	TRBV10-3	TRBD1	CATERTGPGTDTQYF	TGTGCCACGGAACGGACAGGCCCCGGCACAGATACGCAGTATTTT
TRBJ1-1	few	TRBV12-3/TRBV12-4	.	CASSLERENTEAFF	TGTGCCAGCAGTTTAGAAAGGGAGAACACTGAAGCTTTCTTT
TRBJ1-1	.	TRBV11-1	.	CASSLRVGQGMNTEAFF	TGTGCCAGCAGCCTCCGTGTGGGGCAGGGGATGAACACTGAAGCTTTCTTT
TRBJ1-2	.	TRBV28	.	CASSPAGGGFPYGYTF	TGTGCCAGCAGTCCAGCTGGGGGGGGTTTCCCCTATGGCTACACCTTC
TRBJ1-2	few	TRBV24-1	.	CATSVGGEEFYGYTF	TGTGCCACCAGTGTGGGGGGCGAGGAATTCTATGGCTACACCTTC
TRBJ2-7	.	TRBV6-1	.	CANSVQGRDSYEQYF	TGTGCCAACAGTGTTCAGGGGAGGGACTCCTACGAGCAGTACTTC
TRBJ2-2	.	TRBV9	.	CASSVVGGGPYTGELFF	TGTGCCAGCAGCGTAGTAGGAGGGGGACCGTACACCGGGGAGCTGTTTTTT
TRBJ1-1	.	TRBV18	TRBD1	CASSSIQGGGHTEAFF	TGTGCCAGCTCATCAATTCAGGGAGGGGGCCACACTGAAGCTTTCTTT
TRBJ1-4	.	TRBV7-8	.	CASSLWTADEKLFF	TGTGCCAGCAGCTTATGGACAGCTGATGAAAAACTGTTTTTT
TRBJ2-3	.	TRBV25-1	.	CASSGPGQGLSTDTQYF	TGTGCCAGCAGTGGCCCGGGACAAGGGCTTAGCACAGATACGCAGTATTTT
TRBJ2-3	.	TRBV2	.	CASRKGRSDTQYF	TGTGCCAGCAGAAAGGGCCGGTCTGATACGCAGTATTTT
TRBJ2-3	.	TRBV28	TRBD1	CASSLGITGTGAIDTQYF	TGTGCCAGCAGTTTGGGGATAACCGGGACAGGGGCAATAGATACGCAGTATTTT
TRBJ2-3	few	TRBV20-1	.	CSARVGQLPDTQYF	TGCAGTGCTAGAGTCGGACAGCTCCCAGATACGCAGTATTTT
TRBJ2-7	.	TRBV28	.	CASNTDYEQYF	TGTGCCAGCAACACCGACTACGAGCAGTACTTC
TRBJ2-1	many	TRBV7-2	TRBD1	CASSLTGGIGNEQFF	TGTGCCAGCAGCTTGACAGGGGGCATCGGGAATGAGCAGTTCTTC
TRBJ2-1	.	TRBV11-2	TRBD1	CASRDRGNNEQFF	TGTGCGTCAAGGGACAGGGGTAACAATGAGCAGTTCTTC
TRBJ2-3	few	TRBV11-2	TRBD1	CASSPGQASADTQYF	TGTGCCAGCAGCCCCGGACAGGCCTCCGCAGATACGCAGTATTTT
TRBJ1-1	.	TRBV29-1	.	CSVVVRSMNTEAFF	TGCAGCGTTGTGGTGCGGTCTATGAACACTGAAGCTTTCTTT
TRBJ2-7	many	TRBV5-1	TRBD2	CASSLATAGVPSYEQYF	TGCGCCAGCAGCTTGGCCACAGCGGGAGTGCCGTCCTACGAGCAGTACTTC
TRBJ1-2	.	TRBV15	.	CATSPSGERSYGYTF	TGTGCCACCAGCCCCTCAGGGGAAAGGAGCTATGGCTACACCTTC
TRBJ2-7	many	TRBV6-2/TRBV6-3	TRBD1	CASSTRTGSSYEQYF	TGTGCCAGCAGTACTCGGACAGGGAGCTCCTACGAGCAGTACTTC
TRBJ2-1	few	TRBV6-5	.	CASSYSRVDTYNEQFF	TGTGCCAGCAGTTACTCGAGGGTCGACACCTACAATGAGCAGTTCTTC
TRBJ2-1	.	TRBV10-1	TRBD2	CASSEASGSLPPYNEQFF	TGCGCCAGCAGTGAAGCTAGCGGAAGTCTTCCCCCATACAATGAGCAGTTCTTC
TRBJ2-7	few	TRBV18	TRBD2	CASSPLSGTSGRSEQYF	TGTGCCAGCTCACCATTGTCCGGGACTAGCGGGAGAAGCGAGCAGTACTTC